One and the same sample provided the 3 T cell receptor beta chains below, sequenced in a study of shared clonotypes between healthy human individuals. Method: immunoSEQ multiplex PCR; TCRdb's copy keeps in-frame clones and lacks some. The table includes roughly 1,500,000 clones, about 98.5% detected once. The sequenced sample was naive CD4+ T cells sorted from blood. Subset indicated: CD45RA+ positively selected. The receptors were gathered from a man aged 25-45 years in good health.

Only a few counts were recorded for this clone. The identical CDR3 is also encoded by other nucleotide sequences in the sample. V is TRBV18 and J is TRBJ2-1, with D unresolved. Germline V gene lookup returns CDR1 KGHSH and CDR2 LQKENI. V shed 6 bases and J shed 0 bases, with 6 bases lying between them. There are 13 residues in the CDR3. The CDR3 nucleotides read TGTGCCAGCTCTCCGAGCTCCTACAATGAGCAGTTCTTC. It translates to CASSPSSYNEQFF.

The gene calls are TRBV4-2 and TRBJ2-3; 7 bases line up with TRBD2. The CDR3 spans 17 residues. V gave up 4 bases and J gave up 5 bases; unmatched junction bases: 15. In germline, CDR1 is LGHNA, CDR2 YNFKEQ. The CDR3 reads CASSRSGGSLLGDTQYF. CDR3 DNA sequence: TGTGCCAGCAGCCGTAGTGGCGGGAGCCTACTAGGAGATACGCAGTATTTT.

The chain uses TRBV15 and TRBJ2-3, with TRBD1 matching 9 bases. V was clipped by 5 bases and J by 0 bases; unmatched bases: 9. The CDR3 covers 17 residues. The germline CDR1 and CDR2 sequences are LNHNV and YYDKDF (reference sequence). The CDR3 loop is CATSPHSGQGSTDTQYF. CDR3 DNA: TGTGCCACCAGCCCACACTCGGGACAGGGAAGCACAGATACGCAGTATTTT.